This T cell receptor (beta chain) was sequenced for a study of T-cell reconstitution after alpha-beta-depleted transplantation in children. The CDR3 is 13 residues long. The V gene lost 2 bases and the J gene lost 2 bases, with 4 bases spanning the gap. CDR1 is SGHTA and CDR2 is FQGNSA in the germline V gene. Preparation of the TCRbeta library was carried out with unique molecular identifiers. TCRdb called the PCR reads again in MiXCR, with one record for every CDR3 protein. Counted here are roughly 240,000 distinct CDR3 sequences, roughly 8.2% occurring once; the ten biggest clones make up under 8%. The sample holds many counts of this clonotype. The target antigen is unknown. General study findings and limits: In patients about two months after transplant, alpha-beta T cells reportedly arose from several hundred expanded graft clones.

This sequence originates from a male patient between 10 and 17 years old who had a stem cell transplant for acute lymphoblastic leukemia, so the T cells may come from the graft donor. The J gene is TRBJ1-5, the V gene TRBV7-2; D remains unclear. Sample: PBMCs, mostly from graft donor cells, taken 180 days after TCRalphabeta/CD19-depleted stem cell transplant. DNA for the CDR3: TGTGCCAGCAGCTTAAAGGGCAATCAGCCCCAGCATTTT. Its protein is CASSLKGNQPQHF.